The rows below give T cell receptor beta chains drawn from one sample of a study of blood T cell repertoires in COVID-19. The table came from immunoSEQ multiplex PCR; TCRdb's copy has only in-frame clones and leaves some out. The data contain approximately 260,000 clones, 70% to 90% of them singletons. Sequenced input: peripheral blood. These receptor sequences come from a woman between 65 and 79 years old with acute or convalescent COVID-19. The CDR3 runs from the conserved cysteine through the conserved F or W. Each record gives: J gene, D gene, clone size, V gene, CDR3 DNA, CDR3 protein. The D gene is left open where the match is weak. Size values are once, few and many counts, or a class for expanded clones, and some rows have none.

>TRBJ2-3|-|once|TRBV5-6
TGTGCCAGCAGCTTGGCGGTGGCGGGGGCTAGCACAGATACGCAGTATTTT
CASSLAVAGASTDTQYF
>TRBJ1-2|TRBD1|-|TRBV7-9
TGTGCCAGCAGCTTAGTGACAGGGGCGTCCCATGGCTACACCTTC
CASSLVTGASHGYTF
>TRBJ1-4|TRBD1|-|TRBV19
TGTGCCAGTAGCACAAGACAGGGTTGGGCTGAAAAACTGTTTTTT
CASSTRQGWAEKLFF
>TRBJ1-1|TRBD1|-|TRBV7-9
TGTGCCAGCAGCTACCTACAGGGGCGGACTGAAGCTTTCTTT
CASSYLQGRTEAFF
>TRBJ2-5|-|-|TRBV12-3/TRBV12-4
TGTGCCAGCACTAAGGGAGAAGAGACCCAGTACTTC
CASTKGEETQYF
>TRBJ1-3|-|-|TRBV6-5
TGTGCCAGCAGTTCTCAGATATCTGGAAACACCATATATTTT
CASSSQISGNTIYF
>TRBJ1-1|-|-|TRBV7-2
TGTGCCAGCAGCCCGGGATTTGAAGCTTTCTTT
CASSPGFEAFF
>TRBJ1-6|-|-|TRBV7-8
TGTGCCAGCAGCTTAAGTCTACGGTCGAGCTCCTATAATTCACCCCTCCACTTT
CASSLSLRSSSYNSPLHF
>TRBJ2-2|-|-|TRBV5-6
TGTGCCAGCAGGGGACGGGGGGCGCGAATTACCGGGGAGCTGTTTTTT
CASRGRGARITGELFF
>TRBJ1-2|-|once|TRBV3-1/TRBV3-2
TGTGCCAGCAGCCAAGAGGGGGAGGGTGGAGGCTACACCTTC
CASSQEGEGGGYTF
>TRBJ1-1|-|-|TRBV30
TGTGCCTGGAGTCCATTTTCATGGCGGGGGGACACGGAGGACACTGAAGCTTTCTTT
CAWSPFSWRGDTEDTEAFF
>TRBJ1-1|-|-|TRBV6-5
TGTGCCAGCAGTTACTCTTCGGGTGGAGGCGGGGGTGAGGCTTTCTTT
CASSYSSGGGGGEAFF
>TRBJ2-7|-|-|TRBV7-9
TGTGCCAGCAGCTCAAGGATGAAACAGGGAATCCCGTCCTACGAGCAGTACTTC
CASSSRMKQGIPSYEQYF
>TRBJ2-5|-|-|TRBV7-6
TGTGCCAGCAGCTCGGAACTCGGTGCCCGGGGAGAGACCCAGTACTTC
CASSSELGARGETQYF
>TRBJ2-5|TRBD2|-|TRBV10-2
TGCGCCAGCAGTGAGTCCTGGGGAGGGGAGACCCAGTACTTC
CASSESWGGETQYF
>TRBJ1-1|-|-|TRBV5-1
TGCGCCAGCAGCTTGGGGGCACCGAACACTGAAGCTTTCTTT
CASSLGAPNTEAFF
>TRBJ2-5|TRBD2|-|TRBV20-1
TGCAGTGCTAGTTCCTGGGGAGGGGAGACCCAGTACTTC
CSASSWGGETQYF
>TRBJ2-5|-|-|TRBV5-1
TGCGCCAGCATGGAGATGGGGGGATCAATTCAAGAGACCCAGTACTTC
CASMEMGGSIQETQYF
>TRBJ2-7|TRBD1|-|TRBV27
TGTGCCAGCAGCCCGGGACAGTCCAAGCAGTACTTC
CASSPGQSKQYF
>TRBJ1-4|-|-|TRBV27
TGTGCCAGCAGTTTAGGCGGGCTAGGGAATGAAAAACTGTTTTTT
CASSLGGLGNEKLFF
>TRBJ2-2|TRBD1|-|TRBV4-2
TGTGCCAGCAGCCATGACAGGGCCGGGGAGCTGTTTTTT
CASSHDRAGELFF
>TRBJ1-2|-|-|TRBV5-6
TGTGCCAGCAGCCTTCGGTTGGTGTTTAACTATGGCTACACCTTC
CASSLRLVFNYGYTF
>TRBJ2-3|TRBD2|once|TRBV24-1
TGTGCCACCGGCGGGGGGAACACAGATACGCAGTATTTT
CATGGGNTDTQYF
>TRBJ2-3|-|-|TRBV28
TGTGCCAGCAGTATCATTGGCCCCCTAGGAGATACGCAGTATTTT
CASSIIGPLGDTQYF
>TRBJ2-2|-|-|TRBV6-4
TGTGCCAGCAGGAGGGAGTCAGGCACCGGGGAGCTGTTTTTT
CASRRESGTGELFF
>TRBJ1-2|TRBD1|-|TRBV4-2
TGTGCCAGCAGCCAGGGACAGGGGGCTGACTATGGCTACACCTTC
CASSQGQGADYGYTF
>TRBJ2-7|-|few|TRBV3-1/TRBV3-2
TGTGCCAGCAGCCGGAGCTCCCAAGGTTACGAGCAGTACTTC
CASSRSSQGYEQYF
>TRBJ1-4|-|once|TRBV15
TGTGCCACCAGCATTGGGCAGGGACACCAGTTTTTT
CATSIGQGHQFF
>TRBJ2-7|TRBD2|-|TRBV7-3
TGTGCCAGCAGCCACGGGACTAGCGCAACCTACGAGCAGTACTTC
CASSHGTSATYEQYF
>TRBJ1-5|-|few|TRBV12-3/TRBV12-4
TGTGCCAGCAGTTTCACAGGCAATCAGCCCCAGCATTTT
CASSFTGNQPQHF
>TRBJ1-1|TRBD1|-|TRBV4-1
TGCGCCAGCAGCCAAGCGGGGGCACAGGGGATATCTGAAGCTTTCTTT
CASSQAGAQGISEAFF
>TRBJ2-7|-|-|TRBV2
TGTGCCAGCAGTGAACAGGGTTCGTACGAGCAGTACTTC
CASSEQGSYEQYF
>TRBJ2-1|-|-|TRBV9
TGTGCCAGCAGCGTTCACTACAATGAGCAGTTCTTC
CASSVHYNEQFF
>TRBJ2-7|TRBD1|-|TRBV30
TGTGCCTGGACCCTTGGGACAGCTTACGAGCAGTACTTC
CAWTLGTAYEQYF
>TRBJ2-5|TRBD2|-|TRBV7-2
TGTGCCAGCAGCCGTACTAGCGGGGGTGGCGAGACCCAGTACTTC
CASSRTSGGGETQYF
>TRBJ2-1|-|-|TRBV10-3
TGTGCCATCAATCGTGGGGACTTCAATGAGCAGTTCTTC
CAINRGDFNEQFF
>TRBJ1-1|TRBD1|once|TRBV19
TGTGCCAGTAGATACGCGGACAGGGGAAGCACTGAAGCTTTCTTT
CASRYADRGSTEAFF
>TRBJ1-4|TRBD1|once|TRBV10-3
TGTGCCATCAGTGAGCACAGGGGAAATGAAAAACTGTTTTTT
CAISEHRGNEKLFF
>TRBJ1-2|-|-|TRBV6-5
TGTGCCAGCAGCCTACAGGTCCCGGACTATGGCTACACCTTC
CASSLQVPDYGYTF
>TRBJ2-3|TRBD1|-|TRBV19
TGTGCCAGTAGTCCGGCGGGACAGGGAGGAACCGATACGCAGTATTTT
CASSPAGQGGTDTQYF